This T cell receptor beta chain was documented in a study of cytomegalovirus exposure and HLA in healthy donors. Turning to this clone: The antigen is not known.

Unmatched junction bases numbered 9, after V lost 4 bases and J lost 0 bases. CDR1 and CDR2 from the germline V gene are SGHNT and YYREEE (reference sequence). CDR3 size: 17 residues. Study-level results: Previously analyzed data showed that most TCR beta V segments were productive at a frequency of about 87% or about 30%.

The PCR had 60 Vbeta and 13 Jbeta primers. The method was immunoSEQ multiplex PCR; TCRdb's version includes in-frame clones alone and lacks a portion of them. The sample holds more than 150,000 clones, 75% seen once. This TCR was recovered from a woman in her thirties or forties in good health and CMV-seropositive. Input material: PBMCs. This chain connects TRBV5-4 to TRBJ2-2; 7 bases match TRBD2. The CDR3 spells CASSKNRGLANTGELFF. The CDR3 DNA reads TGTGCCAGCAGCAAGAACCGCGGACTAGCGAACACCGGGGAGCTGTTTTTT.